This T cell receptor (beta chain) emerged from a study of T-cell reconstitution after alpha-beta-depleted transplantation in children. Findings of the study overall: From surviving recipient T cells and thymic progenitors came the high day-60 TCRbeta diversity observed in some patients. Most T-cell counts and diversity one year after the transplant came from T cells that were newly produced.

Using unique molecular identifiers, the investigators prepared the TCRbeta library. A single record per CDR3 protein comes from TCRdb applying MiXCR to the PCR reads. The table includes hundreds of thousands of distinct CDR3 sequences, around 13% detected once. This clonotype was seen only once. Antigen unknown. CDR1 DFQATT and CDR2 SNEGSKA come from the germline V gene (reference sequence). This CDR3 is built from 14 residues. J was trimmed by 10 bases and V by 4 bases; bases with no gene match: 15. This TCR derives from a girl under 10 years old with congenital amegakaryocytic thrombocytopenia, due to receive a stem cell transplant. This chain joins TRBV20-1 and TRBJ1-2; 7 positions agree with TRBD1. This specimen was PBMCs, taken before TCRalphabeta/CD19-depleted stem cell transplant. CDR3 protein: CSAIGFRVKGAYTF. The CDR3 DNA sequence: TGCAGTGCTATAGGATTCAGGGTCAAGGGGGCCTACACCTTC.